The rows below give T cell receptor beta chains drawn from one sample of a study of T-cell memory formation after mild COVID-19. TCRdb fed the 5' RACE reads into MiXCR, producing one record per CDR3 protein. Of some 180,000 distinct CDR3 sequences listed, about an eighth are singletons. Sequences were obtained from PBMCs or a T cell subset sorted from them (not recorded which). The source of these receptors is a man aged 18-30 years who had mild COVID-19 (a few samples of this study predate the infection). Cell type and time point are not known. CDR3s include the opening cysteine and the closing phenylalanine or tryptophan. D genes are given only for firm matches. Clone sizes are given selectively: once, few, many, or a class where the clone is expanded.

>TRBJ1-6|few|NA|TRBV6-2/TRBV6-3
TGTGCCAGCAGTTCGTATCGGGACATTGGGATAGATTCACCCCTCCACTTT
CASSSYRDIGIDSPLHF
>TRBJ2-1|NA|TRBD2|TRBV27
TGTGCCAGCAGTCCACTAGCGGGGGGGCCCGAGCAGTTCTTC
CASSPLAGGPEQFF
>TRBJ1-1|NA|NA|TRBV27
TGTGCCAGCAGGGGGCGGTACACTGAAGCTTTCTTT
CASRGRYTEAFF
>TRBJ2-5|few|NA|TRBV6-6
TGTGCCAGCCTGCTGGGGGGAGTAGAGACCCAGTACTTC
CASLLGGVETQYF
>TRBJ2-4|NA|TRBD2|TRBV4-2
TGTGCCAGCAGCCAAGCTAGCGGGGACGTGGGGAACATTCAGTACTTC
CASSQASGDVGNIQYF
>TRBJ1-1|NA|NA|TRBV28
TGTGCCAGCAGTCAAGCGGACCGGTATTACACTGAAGCTTTCTTT
CASSQADRYYTEAFF
>TRBJ2-5|NA|TRBD2|TRBV2
TGTGCCAGCAGGTCTGCGGGGGGGTCTCAGACCCAGTACTTC
CASRSAGGSQTQYF
>TRBJ2-3|NA|TRBD2|TRBV27
TGTGCCAGCACCGGACTCCAGCGGGGAGATACGCAGTATTTT
CASTGLQRGDTQYF
>TRBJ1-5|NA|NA|TRBV7-9
TGTGCCAGCAGCAAGGGGTTCAATCAGCCCCAGCATTTT
CASSKGFNQPQHF
>TRBJ1-1|NA|TRBD1|TRBV11-2
TGTGCCAGCAGCTCGGAACACACAGGGGGAGTCAATGCTTTCTTT
CASSSEHTGGVNAFF
>TRBJ2-5|few|TRBD1|TRBV5-1
TGCGCCAGCAGCAGAGGGACAGGGGAGACCCAGTACTTC
CASSRGTGETQYF
>TRBJ2-6|NA|NA|TRBV7-8
TGTGCCAGCAGCTTGATGGGGGCAATCTCTGGGGCCAACGTCCTGACTTTC
CASSLMGAISGANVLTF
>TRBJ1-3|few|NA|TRBV20-1
TGCAGTGCTAGAGACGGACATCTCTCTGGAAACACCATATATTTT
CSARDGHLSGNTIYF
>TRBJ2-1|few|NA|TRBV5-1
TGCGCCAGCAGCTTGGGCGGGGGCGAAAATGAGCAGTTCTTC
CASSLGGGENEQFF
>TRBJ1-5|NA|NA|TRBV24-1
TGTGCCACCAGTGGGAGGACAGACAATCAGCCCCAGCATTTT
CATSGRTDNQPQHF
>TRBJ2-7|many|NA|TRBV5-1
TGCGCCAGCAGCTTGGCCGGGGACGAGCAGTACTTC
CASSLAGDEQYF
>TRBJ1-2|many|TRBD1|TRBV7-9
TGTGCCAGCAGCCCTCGGTCCCGGGACAGACCCTTATACTATGGCTACACCTTC
CASSPRSRDRPLYYGYTF
>TRBJ2-3|NA|TRBD1|TRBV20-1
TGCAGTGCGTTACAGGGGGCTAGCACAGATACGCAGTATTTT
CSALQGASTDTQYF
>TRBJ2-3|few|NA|TRBV4-3
TGCGCCAGCAGCCAAGAATTCCCAGATACGCAGTATTTT
CASSQEFPDTQYF
>TRBJ1-5|few|NA|TRBV29-1
TGCAGCGCCAAACAGGGAAATCAGCCCCAGCATTTT
CSAKQGNQPQHF
>TRBJ1-2|NA|NA|TRBV5-1
TGCGCCAGCAGCTTGGACGGGGCGGGGACCAACTATGGCTACACCTTC
CASSLDGAGTNYGYTF
>TRBJ2-7|few|TRBD2|TRBV5-1
TGCGCCAGCAGCTCACGGCCGGGGACTAGCGGGGGGGCCCGCGAGCAGTACTTC
CASSSRPGTSGGAREQYF
>TRBJ2-1|few|TRBD1|TRBV6-5
TGTGCCAGCAGTTACTCGGGACAGGGGTCCTACAATGAGCAGTTCTTC
CASSYSGQGSYNEQFF
>TRBJ1-6|many|NA|TRBV4-1
TGCGCCAGCAGCCCAGGGAGCTCCTATAATTCACCCCTCCACTTT
CASSPGSSYNSPLHF
>TRBJ2-7|many|NA|TRBV29-1
TGCAGCTCCTCCTGGAACTACGAGCAGTACTTC
CSSSWNYEQYF
>TRBJ2-1|many|NA|TRBV7-3
TGTGCCAGCAGCCCCCCAGGGGGGAACCATGAGCAGTTCTTC
CASSPPGGNHEQFF
>TRBJ1-2|NA|NA|TRBV6-5
TGTGCCAGCAGCCCAACTCTCATCCTAGGGGGTATAAGCTATGGCTACACCTTC
CASSPTLILGGISYGYTF
>TRBJ2-5|few|NA|TRBV18
TGTGCCAGCTCTCGAGCCCAACTAGGATTGGAGACCCAGTACTTC
CASSRAQLGLETQYF
>TRBJ1-6|few|NA|TRBV7-2
TGTGCCAGCAGCTCCCCAGGGGCAAATAATTCACCCCTCCACTTT
CASSSPGANNSPLHF
>TRBJ2-3|NA|NA|TRBV20-1
TGCAGTGCACCCCAAGCGGTCCAAAGCACAGATACGCAGTATTTT
CSAPQAVQSTDTQYF
>TRBJ2-5|few|NA|TRBV18
TGTGCCAGCTCACCTAACGGAGAGACCCAGTACTTC
CASSPNGETQYF
>TRBJ2-3|NA|NA|TRBV12-3/TRBV12-4
TGTGCCAGCAGTTTGTCAAGTTTCACAGATACGCAGTATTTT
CASSLSSFTDTQYF
>TRBJ2-3|few|NA|TRBV9
TGTGCCAGCAGCGTAGACCCACAGAGCACAGATACGCAGTATTTT
CASSVDPQSTDTQYF
>TRBJ1-1|NA|NA|TRBV5-1
TGCGCCAGCAGCCTCCTTGGGGGACAAGTGAACACTGAAGCTTTCTTT
CASSLLGGQVNTEAFF
>TRBJ1-6|few|NA|TRBV15
TGTGCCACCAGCAGAGATCGGGCAGACTCCTATAATTCACCCCTCCACTTT
CATSRDRADSYNSPLHF